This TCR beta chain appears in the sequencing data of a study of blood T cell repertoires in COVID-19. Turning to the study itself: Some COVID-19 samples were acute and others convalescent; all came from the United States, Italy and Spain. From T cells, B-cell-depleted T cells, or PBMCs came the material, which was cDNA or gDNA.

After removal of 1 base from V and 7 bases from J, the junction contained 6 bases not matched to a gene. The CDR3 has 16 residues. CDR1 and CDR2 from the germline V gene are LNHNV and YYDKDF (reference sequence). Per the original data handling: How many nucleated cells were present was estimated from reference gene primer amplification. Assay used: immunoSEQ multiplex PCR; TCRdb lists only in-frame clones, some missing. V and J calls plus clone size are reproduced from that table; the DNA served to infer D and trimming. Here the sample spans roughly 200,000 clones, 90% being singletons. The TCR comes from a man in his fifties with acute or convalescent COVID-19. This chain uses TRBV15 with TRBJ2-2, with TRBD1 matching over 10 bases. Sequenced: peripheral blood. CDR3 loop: CATSRGRTGGYGELFF. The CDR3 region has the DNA TGTGCCACCAGCAGAGGAAGGACAGGGGGTTACGGGGAGCTGTTTTTT.